The rows below give T cell receptor beta chains drawn from one sample of a study of T cells in localized non-small cell lung cancer. Assay: immunoSEQ multiplex PCR; the TCRdb copy retains only in-frame clones and omits some. The profile shows under 35,000 clones, more than 85% of them singletons. The specimen was peripheral blood, collected before any cancer treatment. The receptor set was obtained from a female donor over 55 with stage I lung adenocarcinoma. The CDR3 runs from the conserved cysteine through the conserved F or W. The D gene is left open where the match is weak. Clone size is shown for a subset of rows, as once, few, many or a class of expanded clone.

V gene	clone size	D gene	J gene	CDR3 protein	CDR3 DNA
TRBV30	-	-	TRBJ2-3	CAWSVRGAGTDTQYF	TGTGCCTGGAGTGTAAGAGGGGCCGGCACAGATACGCAGTATTTT
TRBV6-1	-	-	TRBJ1-2	CASSEAWGGGVVGGYTF	TGTGCCAGCAGTGAAGCCTGGGGAGGGGGAGTGGTCGGTGGCTACACCTTC
TRBV19	-	-	TRBJ2-5	CASSTPGGRETQYF	TGTGCCAGTAGTACCCCCGGGGGAAGAGAGACCCAGTACTTC
TRBV5-1	-	-	TRBJ2-1	CASSPHPGQNYYNEQFF	TGCGCCAGCAGCCCCCATCCAGGGCAGAATTACTACAATGAGCAGTTCTTC
TRBV30	-	-	TRBJ1-2	CAWDRYYGYTF	TGTGCCTGGGACCGATACTATGGCTACACCTTC
TRBV19	-	-	TRBJ1-3	CASSTLESSGNTIYF	TGTGCCAGTAGTACCCTCGAGAGCTCTGGAAACACCATATATTTT
TRBV7-8	-	TRBD2	TRBJ2-5	CASSPGTSQETQYF	TGTGCCAGCAGCCCCGGGACTAGCCAAGAGACCCAGTACTTC
TRBV10-3	-	-	TRBJ2-3	CAISESGADTDTQYF	TGTGCCATCAGTGAGTCCGGGGCAGACACAGATACGCAGTATTTT
TRBV6-1	-	TRBD1	TRBJ2-7	CASSVTGDPYEQYF	TGTGCCAGCAGTGTCACAGGGGATCCCTACGAGCAGTACTTC
TRBV7-8	-	-	TRBJ2-5	CASSLGRLQETQYF	TGTGCCAGCAGCTTAGGACGGCTGCAAGAGACCCAGTACTTC
TRBV9	once	-	TRBJ1-1	CASSVGTWGNTEAFF	TGTGCCAGCAGCGTAGGGACGTGGGGGAACACTGAAGCTTTCTTT